Described below is a single TCR beta chain sequence and its context. Its antigen is currently unknown. The entry originates in a study of shared clonotypes between healthy human individuals. Looking at the study overall: Donors, aged 18 to 49, were a couple of women and three men. Study conclusions and caveats: The study found about 4.6% of naive CD4 clonotypes shared across a handful of donors.

This CDR3 contains 15 residues. With 7 bases clipped from V and 4 bases from J, the junction kept 10 bases outside the gene matches. Germline V gives CDR1 MDHEN, CDR2 SYDVKM. Naive CD8 cells were CD45RO-negative, positively selected for CCR7, excluding terminally differentiated effector memory CD45RA+ cells. Splitting of each subset's genomic DNA was done evenly across several immunoSEQ plates. Using immunoSEQ multiplex PCR, the repertoire was profiled, and TCRdb retains in-frame clones only, with some absent. Of roughly 2 million clones in the sample, about 94% were seen once. The chain employs TRBV28 and TRBJ2-7; TRBD1 matches at 10 bases. This clonotype originated in a man aged 18 to 29 in good health. Source material: naive CD8+ T cells sorted from blood. The CDR3 here is CASTVQGQGMYEQYF. The CDR3 DNA sequence: TGTGCCAGCACCGTCCAGGGACAGGGGATGTACGAGCAGTACTTC.